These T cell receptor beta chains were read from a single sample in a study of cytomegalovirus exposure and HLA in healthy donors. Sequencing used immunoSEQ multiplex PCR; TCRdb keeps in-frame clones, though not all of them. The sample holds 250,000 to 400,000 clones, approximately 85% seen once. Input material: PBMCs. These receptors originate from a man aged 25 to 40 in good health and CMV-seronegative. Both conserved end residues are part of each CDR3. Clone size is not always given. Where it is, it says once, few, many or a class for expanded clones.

CDR3 protein: CASSLGRTGGAETQYF
J gene: TRBJ2-5
V gene: TRBV11-3
clone size: -

CDR3 protein: CASSQGPGQGYSTDTQYF
J gene: TRBJ2-3
V gene: TRBV4-1
clone size: -

CDR3 protein: CASSSLTGKDEAFF
J gene: TRBJ1-1
V gene: TRBV6-5
clone size: -

CDR3 protein: CASAQWGTENQPQHF
J gene: TRBJ1-5
V gene: TRBV27
clone size: once

CDR3 protein: CASSSRPGGFGELFF
J gene: TRBJ2-2
V gene: TRBV19
clone size: -

CDR3 protein: CASSLGTVEKLFF
J gene: TRBJ1-4
V gene: TRBV18
clone size: -

CDR3 protein: CASSLASGGADTQYF
J gene: TRBJ2-3
V gene: TRBV5-1
clone size: -

CDR3 protein: CASSLVGASQSDTQYF
J gene: TRBJ2-3
V gene: TRBV5-1
clone size: -

CDR3 protein: CASSPTEQQGLLSYNEQFF
J gene: TRBJ2-1
V gene: TRBV18
clone size: -

CDR3 protein: CATSRLTNVNTEAFF
J gene: TRBJ1-1
V gene: TRBV15
clone size: -

CDR3 protein: CASGLGTSGEQYF
J gene: TRBJ2-7
V gene: TRBV12-5
clone size: few

CDR3 protein: CASSLVVPGEQYF
J gene: TRBJ2-7
V gene: TRBV28
clone size: -

CDR3 protein: CASSLFSSGGHYEQYF
J gene: TRBJ2-7
V gene: TRBV27
clone size: -

CDR3 protein: CASSLMAGFHEQYF
J gene: TRBJ2-7
V gene: TRBV5-1
clone size: -

CDR3 protein: CASSWEGETQYF
J gene: TRBJ2-5
V gene: TRBV6-5
clone size: -

CDR3 protein: CASSFGPPGINQPQHF
J gene: TRBJ1-5
V gene: TRBV7-6
clone size: -

CDR3 protein: CASSLLRGGYTF
J gene: TRBJ1-2
V gene: TRBV11-2
clone size: few

CDR3 protein: CASRPGENSPLHF
J gene: TRBJ1-6
V gene: TRBV5-1
clone size: -

CDR3 protein: CASSLGLLDQAKNIQYF
J gene: TRBJ2-4
V gene: TRBV28
clone size: -

CDR3 protein: CAWAAGTGPYEQYF
J gene: TRBJ2-7
V gene: TRBV30
clone size: -

CDR3 protein: CASKEGQRNQPQHF
J gene: TRBJ1-5
V gene: TRBV27
clone size: -

CDR3 protein: CASRTLAGGYNEQFF
J gene: TRBJ2-1
V gene: TRBV19
clone size: -

CDR3 protein: CASSLERSEAFF
J gene: TRBJ1-1
V gene: TRBV11-2
clone size: -

CDR3 protein: CASSPAGALGEKLFF
J gene: TRBJ1-4
V gene: TRBV7-8
clone size: -

CDR3 protein: CASSLSGLVREKLFF
J gene: TRBJ1-4
V gene: TRBV4-3
clone size: -

CDR3 protein: CASSFTGTGGYEQYF
J gene: TRBJ2-7
V gene: TRBV7-8
clone size: -

CDR3 protein: CASSTKTGYGANVLTF
J gene: TRBJ2-6
V gene: TRBV18
clone size: -

CDR3 protein: CASSDRQILYTF
J gene: TRBJ1-2
V gene: TRBV19
clone size: many

CDR3 protein: CASSLNRGQWVTEAFF
J gene: TRBJ1-1
V gene: TRBV5-6
clone size: -

CDR3 protein: CASSSSGSVNEQYF
J gene: TRBJ2-7
V gene: TRBV7-9
clone size: few

CDR3 protein: CASSYVPGQNSPLHF
J gene: TRBJ1-6
V gene: TRBV6-6
clone size: -

CDR3 protein: CASSRLGNTEAFF
J gene: TRBJ1-1
V gene: TRBV27
clone size: -

CDR3 protein: CASSESYAGGPSTDTQYF
J gene: TRBJ2-3
V gene: TRBV2
clone size: -

CDR3 protein: CSVVGTGGRTEAFF
J gene: TRBJ1-1
V gene: TRBV29-1
clone size: -

CDR3 protein: CASRFRRDRVHEQYF
J gene: TRBJ2-7
V gene: TRBV2
clone size: -

CDR3 protein: CASSDWDSRSGANVLTF
J gene: TRBJ2-6
V gene: TRBV7-9
clone size: -

CDR3 protein: CAISESAASTDTQYF
J gene: TRBJ2-3
V gene: TRBV10-3
clone size: -

CDR3 protein: CASRATGENQPQHF
J gene: TRBJ1-5
V gene: TRBV19
clone size: -

CDR3 protein: CASSRLPLTGPSGNTIYF
J gene: TRBJ1-3
V gene: TRBV18
clone size: -

CDR3 protein: CASSSLSQGWKGNTIYF
J gene: TRBJ1-3
V gene: TRBV11-2
clone size: once

CDR3 protein: CASSFGGGGTEAFF
J gene: TRBJ1-1
V gene: TRBV11-2
clone size: -

CDR3 protein: CASSLWGTGLGNQPQHF
J gene: TRBJ1-5
V gene: TRBV27
clone size: -